The present entry profiles one T cell receptor beta chain with its context. No antigen is known for it. MiXCR, run by TCRdb on the reads, gives a single entry per CDR3 protein. Of roughly 500,000 distinct CDR3 sequences detected, 30% to 40% appear once; the ten largest clones hold roughly 17%. The data were obtained in a study of T cell repertoires in cytomegalovirus infection. Whole-study context: A matching HLA type, together with CMV infection, was signaled by public TCR beta signatures. Whole-study results and caveats: Carriers of CMV and the relevant HLA type were discriminated by public TCR beta frequency.

Trimming pared 5 bases from V and 8 bases from J, leaving 21 bases between. Germline V gene lookup returns CDR1 SGHVS and CDR2 FNYEAQ. There are 15 residues in the CDR3. This chain connects TRBV7-6 to TRBJ1-2; D is possibly TRBD1 (6 bases). Material: cultured PBMCs, obtained from culture after CMV antigen stimulation. The origin of this receptor is a human donor in good health (CMV status not recorded). Some clones in this sample may be carry-over from other donors' samples. The CDR3, as DNA: TGTGCCAGCAGCAGGGGGACGGACCCACAACGAGGCTACACCTTC. It translates to CASSRGTDPQRGYTF.